This T cell receptor (beta chain) came from a study of cytomegalovirus exposure and HLA in healthy donors. The PCR was carried out with 60 Vbeta primers and 13 Jbeta primers. This table comes from immunoSEQ multiplex PCR, and its TCRdb copy is limited to in-frame clones, with some not included. The sample carries about 42,000 clones, 45% to 65% recorded once. CDR3 size: 15 residues. V gave up 0 bases and J gave up 5 bases, with 14 bases separating them. Germline V gene data show CDR1 as SGHRS and CDR2 as YFSETQ. The rearrangement uses TRBV5-1 and TRBJ1-2; D perhaps matches TRBD1 (5 bases). Sample: PBMCs. This receptor was identified in a human donor in good health. CDR3 bases: TGCGCCAGCAGCTTGGACACCCAGGGTTGGTATGGCTACACCTTC. Amino acids: CASSLDTQGWYGYTF.